This TCR beta chain was recovered during a study of control samples from healthy donors and cancer patients. There are 13 residues in the CDR3. CDR1 and CDR2 (germline): SEHNR, FQNEAQ (reference sequence). Trimming took 5 bases from V and 10 from J, leaving 17 bases between them. Produced via immunoSEQ multiplex PCR; TCRdb's table is partial and in-frame only. The sample includes approximately 120,000 clones, 80% to 90% of them seen just once. The sequenced material came from blood. This TCR was sampled from a woman aged 50 to 60 in good health. The chain has TRBV7-9 and TRBJ1-1, with unresolved D. CDR3 amino acids: CASSLMTRSLAFF. CDR3 sequence (DNA): TGTGCCAGCAGCCTTATGACCCGGTCTTTAGCTTTCTTT.